One sample yielded the 32 T cell receptor beta chains listed below, sequenced in a study of regulatory T cells in long-lasting Graves disease. In building TCR beta libraries, iRepertoire HTBI primers were used together with Arm-PCR of CDR3 regions. TCRdb itself ran the multiplex PCR reads through MiXCR, one entry per CDR3 protein. The sample includes about 660,000 distinct CDR3 sequences, 25% to 30% of them seen just once. Sample time point: persistent/refractory GD, antithyroid drugs over 5 years with positive TRAb. PBMC-derived RNA was used for the TCR library. The material was peripheral blood mononuclear cells (PBMCs), obtained when the disease was refractory, from a patient treated with antithyroid drugs. The receptors derive from a female donor with Graves disease.

In DNA form, the CDR3 reads TGTGCCAGTAGTCCTTTAATCCTGGGTCAGGTGAACACTGAAGCTTTCTTT. Protein: CASSPLILGQVNTEAFF. V gene TRBV19 combines with J gene TRBJ1-1; D gene unclear. The V gene lost 5 bases and the J gene lost 0 bases, with 19 bases spanning the gap. The CDR3 has 17 residues. CDR1 and CDR2 from the germline V gene are LNHDA and SQIVND (reference sequence).

This clonotype has just one count. This chain joins TRBV11-2 and TRBJ2-2; 9 nucleotides line up with TRBD1. CDR3 length: 16 amino acids. CDR1 is SGHAT, CDR2 FQNNGV, per germline. The junction had 6 bases not matched to a gene; V was cut back by 5 bases and J by 2 bases. The CDR3 region is CASSPDRGGNTGELFF. In DNA, the CDR3 is TGTGCCAGCAGCCCGGACAGGGGTGGTAACACCGGGGAGCTGTTTTTT.

The J gene is TRBJ2-7, the V gene TRBV5-6, with TRBD2 identical over 7 bases. The CDR3 sequence is 15 residues long. Unmatched junction bases numbered 10, after V lost 5 bases and J lost 2 bases. CDR1 is SGHDT, CDR2 YYEEEE, per germline. The CDR3 nucleotides read TGTGCCAGCAGTGGGATGGGAGGGCGAACCTACGAGCAGTACTTC. This translates into CASSGMGGRTYEQYF.

Turning to this clonotype: One base away lies a much larger clone, so this may be a sequencing read error. The chain combines TRBV7-9 with TRBJ1-1; tentative D call: TRBD1 (5 bases). Trimming pared 5 bases from V and 0 bases from J, leaving 13 bases between. Germline V CDR1 and CDR2: SEHNR, FQNEAQ (reference sequence). The CDR3 spans 15 residues. CDR3 amino acids: CASSTTDRMNTEAFF. The CDR3 DNA is TGTGCCAGCAGCACCACCGACAGAATGAACACTGAAGCTTTCTTT.

This rearrangement joins TRBV6-1 to TRBJ1-2, with 7 bases identical to TRBD1. V was pared by 9 bases and J by 8 bases, with 12 bases of the junction left unmatched. Germline CDR1 MNHNS, CDR2 SASEGT. This CDR3 spans 13 amino acids. CDR3 amino acids: CASDRVQSEGYTF. In DNA form, the CDR3 reads TGTGCCAGTGACAGGGTCCAGAGTGAAGGCTACACCTTC.

In its sample, this clonotype was seen many times. This sequence joins TRBV27 and TRBJ2-2, with 8 bases matching TRBD2. This CDR3 is built from 18 residues. V was clipped by 1 base and J by 5 bases; unmatched bases: 12. The germline gives CDR1 MNHEY, CDR2 SMNVEV (reference sequence). The CDR3 DNA reads as TGTGCCAGCAGTTTATACCCATACAGGACTAGCAATACCGGGGAGCTGTTTTTT. It yields the protein CASSLYPYRTSNTGELFF.

This clonotype was seen a handful of times. This CDR3 is CASSEMWGVGQPQHF. The DNA for the CDR3 is TGTGCCAGCAGTGAAATGTGGGGGGTAGGTCAGCCCCAGCATTTT. This chain uses TRBV6-1 with TRBJ1-5; perhaps TRBD1 as D (5 bases). V lost 2 bases and J 6 bases, leaving 14 bases between the germline ends. The germline V gene encodes CDR1 MNHNS and CDR2 SASEGT. The CDR3 runs to 15 residues.

This chain links TRBV11-2 with TRBJ2-5; tentatively, D is TRBD2 (5 bases). V lost 1 base to trimming and J lost 6 bases, with 15 bases between them. The length of the CDR3 is 15 residues. CDR1 and CDR2 (germline): SGHAT, FQNNGV. The CDR3 is CASSLGAGPKKTQYF. For the CDR3, the DNA is TGTGCCAGCAGCTTAGGCGCGGGCCCTAAAAAGACCCAGTACTTC.

This clonotype appeared a few times. This chain connects TRBV10-3 to TRBJ1-5; 8 bases are a match to TRBD1. The junction had 15 bases not matched to a gene; V was cut back by 10 bases and J by 7 bases. Germline V gives CDR1 ENHRY, CDR2 SYGVKD. The CDR3 is made up of 15 amino acids. CDR3 amino acids: CASRSDRGKDQPQHF. The DNA of the CDR3 is TGTGCCAGCAGAAGCGACAGGGGAAAGGACCAGCCCCAGCATTTT.

There are many counts of this clonotype. The genes are TRBV6-1 and TRBJ1-4, with no clear D. Trimming pared 6 bases from V and 0 bases from J, leaving 5 bases between. In germline, CDR1 is MNHNS, CDR2 SASEGT. The CDR3 runs 13 residues. The CDR3 region has the DNA TGTGCCAGCAGGCCGGCAACTAATGAAAAACTGTTTTTT. Translated, it gives CASRPATNEKLFF.

This clonotype has more than one count but fewer than ten. The chain couples TRBV27 to TRBJ1-1, with TRBD1 identical over 10 bases. Germline V gene lookup returns CDR1 MNHEY and CDR2 SMNVEV (reference sequence). This CDR3 is built from 17 residues. Trimming removed 6 bases from V and 1 base from J; junction bases left unmatched: 11. This CDR3 reads CASRGAGTGEGNTEAFF. The CDR3 region has the DNA TGTGCCAGCAGGGGAGCCGGGACAGGGGAAGGGAACACTGAAGCTTTCTTT.

This clonotype came up many times. The rearrangement joins TRBV11-2 to TRBJ2-5, with 14 bases aligning to TRBD2. CDR1 and CDR2 from the germline V gene are SGHAT and FQNNGV. Unmatched junction bases numbered 7, after V lost 5 bases and J lost 5 bases. The CDR3 runs to 16 residues. The CDR3 nucleotides read TGTGCCAGCAGCCTGGGGACTAGCGGGAGTGTGGAGACCCAGTACTTC. Protein product: CASSLGTSGSVETQYF.

This chain connects TRBV2 to TRBJ1-5; no definite D call. Germline-derived CDR1 and CDR2 are SNHLY and FYNNEI. The V gene lost 8 bases and the J gene lost 4 bases, with 21 bases spanning the gap. The CDR3 covers 16 residues. The CDR3 region is CASSRGKNKPNQPQHF. The CDR3 bases are TGTGCCAGCTCGAGAGGGAAAAACAAGCCGAATCAGCCCCAGCATTTT.

V is TRBV6-1 and J is TRBJ2-5; either TRBD1 or TRBD2 may supply D (7 bases each). The CDR3 loop spans 13 amino acids. V was trimmed by 10 bases and J by 1 base, leaving 13 bases between them. Germline CDR1 is MNHNS and CDR2 is SASEGT. CDR3 bases: TGTGCCATCAGGGGGGGGATCCAAGAGACCCAGTACTTC. Translating it yields CAIRGGIQETQYF.

This chain connects TRBV19 to TRBJ2-5, with D possibly matching TRBD2 (5 bases). The germline CDR1 and CDR2 sequences are LNHDA and SQIVND (reference sequence). Trimming pared 7 bases from V and 2 bases from J, leaving 11 bases between. This CDR3 spans 13 amino acids. For the CDR3, the DNA is TGTGCCAGTATGATCTCGGGACAAGAGACCCAGTACTTC. Translation gives CASMISGQETQYF.

The chain couples TRBV7-9 to TRBJ1-3; D gene unclear. This CDR3 has 16 amino acids. From germline, CDR1 is SEHNR and CDR2 FQNEAQ (reference sequence). V lost 3 bases, J lost 0 bases, and 12 bases lay in between. CDR3 bases: TGTGCCAGCAGCTTTAATCTCGGGAGCTCTGGAAACACCATATATTTT. It codes for CASSFNLGSSGNTIYF. Full variable domain (remainder filled in from reference TRBV7-9 and TRBJ1-3): DTGVSQNPRHKITKRGQNVTFRCDPISEHNRLYWYRQTLGQGPEFLTYFQNEAQLEKSRLLSDRFSAERPKGSFSTLEIQRTEQGDSAMYLCASSFNLGSSGNTIYFGEGSWLTVV.

The chain carries TRBV20-1 and TRBJ2-3, with a tentative D call TRBD1 (7 bases). CDR3 length: 15 residues. In germline, CDR1 is DFQATT, CDR2 SNEGSKA (reference sequence). Trimming removed 0 bases from V and 5 bases from J, with 15 bases in between. The CDR3 sequence is CSARDPEGAKDTQYF. CDR3 DNA: TGCAGTGCTAGAGATCCGGAGGGGGCGAAAGATACGCAGTATTTT.

This chain joins TRBV11-3 and TRBJ2-3; 11 nucleotides line up with TRBD2. V lost 5 bases, J lost 5 bases, and 12 bases stayed unmatched. The CDR3 is made up of 17 amino acids. The germline V gene has CDR1 SGHNT and CDR2 YENEEA. CDR3 DNA sequence: TGTGCCAGCAGCGGGGGGACTAGCGGCCGTTCGGGAGATACGCAGTATTTT. Amino acids: CASSGGTSGRSGDTQYF.

The table lists this clonotype with many counts. The genes are TRBV28 and TRBJ1-2, with D perhaps TRBD1 (5 bases). Germline V gives CDR1 MDHEN, CDR2 SYDVKM. Trimming left V 10 bases short and J 2 bases short, with 14 bases between. The length of the CDR3 is 13 residues. CDR3 coding DNA: TGTGCCATCCGACCGACAGAAAACTATGGCTACACCTTC. Protein: CAIRPTENYGYTF.

Concerning this clonotype itself: At one of its ends the junction is not consistent with the germline gene, which may arise from a read error. CDR3 DNA: TGTGCCAGCAGCCCCGGGTTTAGGGGAGGCTGCACCTTC. Translating gives CASSPGFRGGCTF. The V and J genes are TRBV11-2 and TRBJ1-2, with TRBD1 as a possible D gene (5 bases). The CDR3 has 13 residues. CDR1 is SGHAT and CDR2 is FQNNGV in the germline V gene.

The chain couples TRBV11-3 to TRBJ1-6; D is possibly TRBD1 (6 bases). The CDR3 covers 16 residues. Germline V gives CDR1 SGHNT, CDR2 YENEEA. V lost 5 bases, J lost 10 bases, and 21 bases lay in between. In DNA, the CDR3 is TGTGCCAGCAGCCAAGTTAGGGCAGGGGCAGGGTCACCCCTCCACTTT. Its protein is CASSQVRAGAGSPLHF.

This clonotype appeared many times. The chain employs TRBV6-1 and TRBJ1-2; no firm D call. There are 13 residues in the CDR3. In germline, CDR1 is MNHNS, CDR2 SASEGT. Between the trimmed V and J ends, which lost 6 bases and 4 bases, there was a span of 12 bases. CDR3 bases: TGTGCCAGCAGATCGGGTTTTGCCTATGGCTACACCTTC. This translates into CASRSGFAYGYTF.

The V and J genes are TRBV18 and TRBJ2-2; D is undetermined. V lost 3 bases, J lost 5 bases, and 16 bases lay in between. This CDR3 comprises 16 residues. Looked up from germline, CDR1 is KGHSH and CDR2 is LQKENI. CDR3 residues: CASSPVSRTETGELFF. For the CDR3, the DNA is TGTGCCAGCTCACCTGTTAGCCGAACGGAAACCGGGGAGCTGTTTTTT.

The chain joins TRBV28 to TRBJ1-3; D is perhaps TRBD1 (6 bases). V was cut by 6 bases and J by 2 bases, with 14 bases left in between. This CDR3 region has 15 residues. The germline CDR1 and CDR2 sequences are MDHEN and SYDVKM. The CDR3 DNA reads as TGTGCCAGCAGCCCCTCGCGGGGGCCTGGAAACACCATATATTTT. As protein: CASSPSRGPGNTIYF. The variable domain in full, with the rest retrieved from reference TRBV28 and TRBJ1-3, is DVKVTQSSRYLVKRTGEKVFLECVQDMDHENMFWYRQDPGLGLRLIYFSYDVKMKEKGDIPEGYSVSREKKERFSLILESASTNQTSMYLCASSPSRGPGNTIYFGEGSWLTVV.

The chain links TRBV5-1 to TRBJ1-1; TRBD1 matches at 7 bases. V was pared by 1 base and J by 5 bases, with 5 bases of the junction left unmatched. The CDR3 is made up of 14 amino acids. CDR1 SGHRS and CDR2 YFSETQ come from the germline V gene. CDR3 in DNA: TGCGCCAGCAGCTTGCTCCAGGGGGAAACTGAAGCTTTCTTT. Translating it yields CASSLLQGETEAFF. The full variable domain, its missing parts supplied by reference TRBV5-1 and TRBJ1-1, is KAGVTQTPRYLIKTRGQQVTLSCSPISGHRSVSWYQQTPGQGLQFLFEYFSETQRNKGNFPGRFSGRQFSNSRSEMNVSTLELGDSALYLCASSLLQGETEAFFGQGTRLTVV.

The chain employs TRBV29-1 and TRBJ1-1; D remains unclear. The CDR3 is 16 residues long. Germline V gene data show CDR1 as SQVTM and CDR2 as ANQGSEA. Trimming removed 0 bases from V and 4 bases from J, with 18 bases in between. CDR3 sequence (DNA): TGCAGCGTTGAAGACGAGGTTCGCTGGGGAGCCACTGAAGCTTTCTTT. Protein product: CSVEDEVRWGATEAFF.

The V call is TRBV19, the J call TRBJ1-4; 10 bases are shared with TRBD1. The CDR3 has 14 amino acids. The V segment lost 7 bases and the J segment 6 bases; nucleotides outside the gene matches: 5. Germline V gene lookup returns CDR1 LNHDA and CDR2 SQIVND (reference sequence). CDR3 region: CASKEGTGDEKLFF. CDR3 nucleotide sequence: TGTGCCAGTAAGGAGGGGACAGGGGATGAAAAACTGTTTTTT.

The chain carries TRBV18 and TRBJ1-5; unclear D gene. CDR1 KGHSH and CDR2 LQKENI come from the germline V gene. The CDR3 runs 12 residues. V dropped 3 bases and J dropped 3 bases, with 3 bases sitting between them. CDR3 coding DNA: TGTGCCAGCTCACCTGCCAATCAGCCCCAGCATTTT. Residues: CASSPANQPQHF.

The chain joins TRBV19 to TRBJ1-1; D gene unclear. V was shortened by 5 bases and J by 1 base, with 14 bases between the two germline ends. CDR1 is LNHDA and CDR2 is SQIVND in the germline V gene (reference sequence). This CDR3 is 15 amino acids long. The CDR3 loop is CASSPRAAGNTEAFF. CDR3 bases: TGTGCCAGTAGTCCAAGGGCTGCGGGGAACACTGAAGCTTTCTTT.

The CDR3 loop is CASTMTGASQPQHF. The CDR3 bases are TGTGCCAGCACCATGACAGGAGCCAGTCAGCCCCAGCATTTT. The chain combines TRBV6-1 with TRBJ1-5, with D possibly TRBD1 on 6 matching bases. The germline V and J ends were trimmed by 7 bases and 6 bases, with 16 bases remaining between them. Germline V CDR1 and CDR2: MNHNS, SASEGT. There are 14 residues in the CDR3.

This clonotype was seen many times. V is TRBV3-1 and J is TRBJ1-2, with D possibly matching TRBD1 (5 bases). The CDR3 totals 15 residues. V dropped 0 bases and J dropped 3 bases, with 11 bases sitting between them. Germline CDR1 is LGHDT and CDR2 is YNNKEL (reference sequence). This CDR3 is CASSQDVWGYYGYTF. In nucleotides, the CDR3 is TGTGCCAGCAGCCAAGATGTATGGGGGTACTATGGCTACACCTTC.

This clonotype was counted at least ten times. The chain couples TRBV11-2 to TRBJ2-7; 10 nucleotides match TRBD2. This CDR3 contains 16 residues. Per the germline V gene, CDR1 is SGHAT and CDR2 is FQNNGV. After removal of 6 bases from V and 7 bases from J, the junction contained 15 bases not matched to a gene. DNA of the CDR3: TGTGCCAGCAGGCATATCCTTAGGACTAGCGGCGGGGAGCAGTACTTC. Its translation: CASRHILRTSGGEQYF.